The entry below describes one T cell receptor beta chain. Its antigen is not known. The CDR3 is 15 amino acids. Germline values: CDR1 SNHLY, CDR2 FYNNEI. The V end lost 8 bases, the J end lost 8 bases, and 21 bases lay between the germline ends. The record originates from a study of T cell repertoires in cytomegalovirus infection. One entry per CDR3 protein results from TCRdb running MiXCR on the reads. The sample contains a few hundred thousand distinct CDR3 sequences, roughly 42% of which appear only once. Study-level findings and limits: CMV carriers having the relevant HLA were flagged by cumulative public TCR beta family frequency.

The sequenced sample was cultured PBMCs, obtained from culture after CMV antigen stimulation. This chain connects TRBV2 to TRBJ1-4; TRBD1 might be the D (6 bases). The clonotype originates from a human donor in good health (CMV status not recorded). Some clones in this sample may be carry-over from other donors' samples. CDR3 protein: CASGRGKRSREKLFF. In DNA, the CDR3 is TGTGCCAGCGGCAGGGGAAAAAGGTCGAGGGAAAAACTGTTTTTT.